This TCR beta chain is drawn from a study of spatial heterogeneity in lung cancer. Time point: sample taken at primary tumor resection. Many counts were recorded for this clonotype. The antigen is not known. A library made for alpha chains picked up this beta chain off target, so its size means little. Findings of the study overall: Mutation tallies in tumors tracked expanded intratumoral alpha and beta TCR counts.

TCRdb called the 5' RACE reads again in MiXCR, with one record for every CDR3 protein. The sample carries 15,000 to 20,000 distinct CDR3 sequences, under 8% recorded once. This clonotype originated in a male donor with early-stage non-small cell lung cancer. The source material was lung tumor tissue, sampled at surgery.

The DNA of the CDR3 is TGCAGCGTTGAATTGGAACTCTGGGAGGATGAGCAGTTCTTC. Protein: CSVELELWEDEQFF. The chain has TRBV29-1 and TRBJ2-1, with D possibly being TRBD2 (6 bases). Germline CDR1 is SQVTM and CDR2 is ANQGSEA. V dropped 2 bases and J dropped 8 bases, with 16 bases sitting between them. The CDR3 covers 14 residues.